Below, 20 T cell receptor beta chains from the same sample are listed, as sequenced in a study of OX40 agonist ivuxolimab in advanced cancers. This table comes from immunoSEQ multiplex PCR, and its TCRdb copy is limited to in-frame clones, with some not included. The sample lists tens of thousands of clones, roughly 80% occurring once. The sample was CD4+ or CD8+ T cells sorted from blood, taken in a trial of the OX40 agonist ivuxolimab. The source is an adult with an advanced solid tumor such as melanoma, head and neck, liver or kidney cancer.

The genes are TRBV9 and TRBJ2-1; 8 bases line up with TRBD2. This CDR3 is 17 amino acids long. The germline CDR1 and CDR2 sequences are SGDLS and YYNGEE. V was clipped by 0 bases and J by 0 bases; unmatched bases: 5. The DNA for the CDR3 is TGTGCCAGCAGCGTAGTATCTGGGACTAGCTCCTACAATGAGCAGTTCTTC. This encodes CASSVVSGTSSYNEQFF.

The chain employs TRBV7-9 and TRBJ2-3, with D uncertain. Trimming removed 1 base from V and 0 bases from J, with 14 bases in between. Germline assignment: CDR1 SEHNR and CDR2 FQNEAQ (reference sequence). This CDR3 has 17 amino acids. The CDR3 nucleotides read TGTGCCAGCAGCTTAGGAGAACGGGTCCCTAGCACAGATACGCAGTATTTT. Encoded protein: CASSLGERVPSTDTQYF.

V usage is TRBV7-8 and J usage is TRBJ1-1; D might be TRBD1 (5 bases). Trimming cost V 6 bases and J 0 bases, with 17 bases left between them. Germline CDR1 reads SGHVS; CDR2 reads FQNEAQ. The CDR3 extends over 16 amino acids. CDR3 DNA: TGTGCCAGCAGTCCCCCCGGGGACCACATGAACACTGAAGCTTTCTTT. Amino acid sequence: CASSPPGDHMNTEAFF.

CDR3 loop: CASSLPFTSTDTQYF. The CDR3 nucleotides are TGTGCCAGCAGCTTGCCGTTCACTAGCACAGATACGCAGTATTTT. The chain couples TRBV7-2 to TRBJ2-3; D gene unclear. CDR3 size: 15 residues. Trimming removed 3 bases at V and 0 bases at J, with 10 bases between. The germline CDR1 and CDR2 sequences are SGHTA and FQGNSA. The whole variable domain, remainder taken from reference TRBV7-2 and TRBJ2-3, is GAGVSQSPSNKVTEKGKDVELRCDPISGHTALYWYRQSLGQGLEFLIYFQGNSAPDKSGLPSDRFSAERTGGSVSTLTIQRTQQEDSAVYLCASSLPFTSTDTQYFGPGTRLTVL.

This clone was picked up many times. The chain couples TRBV7-9 to TRBJ2-4, with 11 bases aligning to TRBD2. Germline V gives CDR1 SEHNR, CDR2 FQNEAQ (reference sequence). The CDR3 totals 15 residues. After removal of 5 bases from V and 6 bases from J, the junction contained 6 bases not matched to a gene. The CDR3 DNA reads as TGTGCCAGCAGCCAAAATAGCGGGAGGGGAAACATTCAGTACTTC. Its protein is CASSQNSGRGNIQYF.

The rearrangement uses TRBV2 and TRBJ2-7; tentatively, D is TRBD1 (5 bases). The CDR3 has 13 amino acids. From germline, CDR1 is SNHLY and CDR2 FYNNEI. V was cut by 8 bases and J by 2 bases, with 13 bases left in between. The CDR3 is CASSGPGAYEQYF. The CDR3 DNA reads TGTGCCAGCTCAGGGCCGGGTGCCTACGAGCAGTACTTC. Full variable domain (missing parts from reference TRBV2 and TRBJ2-7): EPEVTQTPSHQVTQMGQEVILRCVPISNHLYFYWYRQILGQKVEFLVSFYNNEISEKSEIFDDQFSVERPDGSNFTLKIRSTKLEDSAMYFCASSGPGAYEQYFGPGTRLTVT.

This sequence joins TRBV5-1 and TRBJ1-1; the match to TRBD1 covers 8 bases. After removal of 0 bases from V and 4 bases from J, the junction contained 5 bases not matched to a gene. This CDR3 comprises 15 residues. Germline values: CDR1 SGHRS, CDR2 YFSETQ. This CDR3 reads CASSLDRGIGTEAFF. CDR3 DNA sequence: TGCGCCAGCAGCTTGGACAGGGGGATAGGCACTGAAGCTTTCTTT.

V usage is TRBV11-2 and J usage is TRBJ1-2, with D possibly TRBD1 on 5 matching bases. The CDR3 is made up of 18 amino acids. V gave up 4 bases and J gave up 5 bases, with 26 bases separating them. Germline V CDR1 and CDR2: SGHAT, FQNNGV. Written as DNA, the CDR3 is TGTGCCAGCAGCTCACGGGGTGGCAGGTCCAGGGAGTATTATGGCTACACCTTC. Amino acids: CASSSRGGRSREYYGYTF.

The rearrangement joins TRBV29-1 to TRBJ1-1; D possibly corresponds to TRBD1 (6 bases). The CDR3 has 12 residues. The germline V and J ends were trimmed by 5 bases and 1 base, with 8 bases remaining between them. In germline, CDR1 is SQVTM, CDR2 ANQGSEA. The CDR3 DNA follows: TGCAGCGTTTCCAGGGGGAACACTGAAGCTTTCTTT. It is translated as CSVSRGNTEAFF.

The rearrangement uses TRBV7-9 and TRBJ1-1, with D uncertain. V was trimmed by 6 bases and J by 6 bases, leaving 11 bases between them. There are 12 residues in the CDR3. Germline V gene data show CDR1 as SEHNR and CDR2 as FQNEAQ (reference sequence). The CDR3 reads CASSLNSAEAFF. CDR3 sequence (DNA): TGTGCCAGCAGTCTCAACTCCGCTGAAGCTTTCTTT.

The CDR3 loop is CASSLGGQETQYF. CDR3 DNA: TGCGCCAGCAGCTTGGGGGGCCAAGAGACCCAGTACTTC. The chain is built from TRBV5-1 and TRBJ2-5; no definite D call. Germline V gives CDR1 SGHRS, CDR2 YFSETQ. The CDR3 has 13 amino acids. Trimming removed 0 bases at V and 1 base at J, with 4 bases between.

The CDR3 loop is CASSARDSSTDTQYF. CDR3 bases: TGTGCCAGCAGCGCACGGGACAGTTCCACAGATACGCAGTATTTT. This chain uses TRBV11-1 with TRBJ2-3, with 7 bases aligning to TRBD1. Germline V lookup: CDR1 SGHAT, CDR2 FQDESV (reference sequence). J gave up 2 bases and V 5 bases, and 7 bases lay outside the gene matches. This CDR3 has 15 amino acids. The entire variable domain, with the rest obtained from reference TRBV11-1 and TRBJ2-3, is as follows: EAEVAQSPRYKITEKSQAVAFWCDPISGHATLYWYRQILGQGPELLVQFQDESVVDDSQLPKDRFSAERLKGVDSTLKIQPAELGDSAMYLCASSARDSSTDTQYFGPGTRLTVL.

The chain is built from TRBV19 and TRBJ1-5; D call uncertain. V was cut by 9 bases and J by 5 bases, with 14 bases left in between. Looked up from germline, CDR1 is LNHDA and CDR2 is SQIVND (reference sequence). This CDR3 has 13 amino acids. The CDR3 loop reads CASRNGGHQPQHF. In nucleotides, the CDR3 is TGTGCCAGCAGAAACGGAGGGCATCAGCCCCAGCATTTT.

This clone occurred a few times. The V call is TRBV11-2, the J call TRBJ2-7; 8 nucleotides match TRBD1. Germline V gene sequence: CDR1 SGHAT, CDR2 FQNNGV. The CDR3 loop spans 14 amino acids. The V segment lost 5 bases and the J segment 1 base; nucleotides outside the gene matches: 4. The DNA for the CDR3 is TGTGCCAGCAGCGAGGGACAGGTTTCCTACGAGCAGTACTTC. Residues: CASSEGQVSYEQYF. The entire variable domain, with the rest obtained from reference TRBV11-2 and TRBJ2-7, is as follows: EAGVAQSPRYKIIEKRQSVAFWCNPISGHATLYWYQQILGQGPKLLIQFQNNGVVDDSQLPKDRFSAERLKGVDSTLKIQPAKLEDSAVYLCASSEGQVSYEQYFGPGTRLTVT.

This sequence joins TRBV6-1 and TRBJ1-2; D unclear. The CDR3 has 13 amino acids. CDR1 is MNHNS and CDR2 is SASEGT in the germline V gene. Trimming left V 6 bases short and J 8 bases short, with 16 bases between. CDR3 DNA sequence: TGTGCCAGCAGCTTGCGAATTATGGGGGGCTACACCTTC. This translates into CASSLRIMGGYTF.

The V gene is TRBV5-1, the J gene TRBJ2-2, with 7 bases fitting TRBD2. CDR1 is SGHRS, CDR2 YFSETQ, per germline. V lost 0 bases to trimming and J lost 5 bases; unmatched junction nucleotides: 4. CDR3 size: 15 residues. CDR3 in amino acids: CASSLAAGETGELFF. The CDR3 nucleotides read TGCGCCAGCAGCTTGGCGGCGGGAGAAACCGGGGAGCTGTTTTTT.

This rearrangement joins TRBV7-2 to TRBJ1-5; D possibly corresponds to TRBD1 (6 bases). The germline V gene has CDR1 SGHTA and CDR2 FQGNSA. V lost 4 bases, J lost 7 bases, and 14 bases lay in between. This CDR3 has 14 amino acids. In DNA form, the CDR3 reads TGTGCCAGCAGCTATGGGACACAAGGACAGCCCCAGCATTTT. Its translation is CASSYGTQGQPQHF.

This sequence joins TRBV2 and TRBJ1-5; D is unclear. V was pared by 4 bases and J by 4 bases, with 8 bases between. This CDR3 spans 13 amino acids. Germline CDR1 is SNHLY and CDR2 is FYNNEI. CDR3 loop: CASSGSGNQPQHF. The CDR3 DNA sequence: TGTGCCAGCAGTGGGTCGGGGAATCAGCCCCAGCATTTT.

CDR3 sequence reads: CASSLGLIGASGNTIYF. The DNA of the CDR3 is TGTGCCAGCAGCTTAGGTTTAATAGGGGCCTCTGGAAACACCATATATTTT. The V call is TRBV7-2, the J call TRBJ1-3; TRBD1 is a possible D gene (5 bases). V was shortened by 1 base and J by 0 bases, with 13 bases between the two germline ends. Germline CDR1 is SGHTA and CDR2 is FQGNSA. The CDR3 totals 17 residues.

The rearrangement links TRBV18 to TRBJ1-1, with TRBD1 matching over 7 bases. With V trimmed by 4 bases and J by 2 bases, 7 bases remained unmatched. Germline V gene lookup returns CDR1 KGHSH and CDR2 LQKENI. The CDR3 has 15 residues. CDR3 residues: CASSQTRGENTEAFF. As DNA, the CDR3 is TGTGCCAGCTCACAAACCAGGGGGGAAAACACTGAAGCTTTCTTT.